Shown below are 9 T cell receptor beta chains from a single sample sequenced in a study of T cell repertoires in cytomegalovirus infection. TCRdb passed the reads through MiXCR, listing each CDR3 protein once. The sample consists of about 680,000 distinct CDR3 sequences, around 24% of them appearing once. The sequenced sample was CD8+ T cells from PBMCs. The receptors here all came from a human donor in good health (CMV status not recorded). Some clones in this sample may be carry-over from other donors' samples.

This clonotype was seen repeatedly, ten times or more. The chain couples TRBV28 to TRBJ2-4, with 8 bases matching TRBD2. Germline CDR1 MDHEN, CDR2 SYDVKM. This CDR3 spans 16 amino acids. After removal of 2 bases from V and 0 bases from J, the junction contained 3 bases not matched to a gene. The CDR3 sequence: CASSLRGGQAKNIQYF. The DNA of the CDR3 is TGTGCCAGCAGTTTACGGGGGGGTCAAGCCAAAAACATTCAGTACTTC.

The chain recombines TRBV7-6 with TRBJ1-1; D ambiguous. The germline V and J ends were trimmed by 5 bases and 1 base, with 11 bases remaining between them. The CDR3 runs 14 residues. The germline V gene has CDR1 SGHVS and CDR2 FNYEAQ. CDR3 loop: CASSTGRANTEAFF. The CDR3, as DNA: TGTGCCAGCAGCACCGGACGGGCGAACACTGAAGCTTTCTTT.

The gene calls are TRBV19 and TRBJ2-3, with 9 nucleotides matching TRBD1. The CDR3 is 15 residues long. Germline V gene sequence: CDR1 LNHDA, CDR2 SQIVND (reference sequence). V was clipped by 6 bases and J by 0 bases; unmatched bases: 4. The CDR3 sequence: CASRTGQGSTDTQYF. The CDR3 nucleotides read TGTGCCAGTAGAACAGGACAGGGGAGCACAGATACGCAGTATTTT.

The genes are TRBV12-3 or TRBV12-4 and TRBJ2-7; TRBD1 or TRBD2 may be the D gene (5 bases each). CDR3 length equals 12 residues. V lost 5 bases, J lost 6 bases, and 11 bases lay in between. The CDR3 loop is CASSMGRFEQYF. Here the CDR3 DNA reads TGTGCCAGCAGTATGGGACGGTTCGAGCAGTACTTC.

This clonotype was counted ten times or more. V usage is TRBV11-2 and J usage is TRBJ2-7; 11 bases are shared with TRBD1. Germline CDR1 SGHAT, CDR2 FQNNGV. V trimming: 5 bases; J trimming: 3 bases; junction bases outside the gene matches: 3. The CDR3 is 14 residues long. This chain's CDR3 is CASSLGTGGYEQYV. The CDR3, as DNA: TGTGCCAGCAGCCTCGGGACAGGGGGCTACGAGCAGTACGTC.

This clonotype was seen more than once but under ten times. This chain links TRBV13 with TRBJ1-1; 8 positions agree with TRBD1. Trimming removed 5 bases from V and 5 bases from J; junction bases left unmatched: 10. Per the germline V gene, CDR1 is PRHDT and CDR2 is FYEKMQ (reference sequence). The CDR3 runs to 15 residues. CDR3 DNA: TGTGCCAGCAGCCCCCCGACAGGGGCGCGGACTGAAGCTTTCTTT. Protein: CASSPPTGARTEAFF. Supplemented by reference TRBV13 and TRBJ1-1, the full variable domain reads AAGVIQSPRHLIKEKRETATLKCYPIPRHDTVYWYQQGPGQDPQFLISFYEKMQSDKGSIPDRFSAQQFSDYHSELNMSSLELGDSALYFCASSPPTGARTEAFFGQGTRLTVV.

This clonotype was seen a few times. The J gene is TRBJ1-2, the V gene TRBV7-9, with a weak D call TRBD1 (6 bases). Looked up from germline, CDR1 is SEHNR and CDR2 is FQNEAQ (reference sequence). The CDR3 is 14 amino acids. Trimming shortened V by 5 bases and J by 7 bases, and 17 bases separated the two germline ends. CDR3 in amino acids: CASSTTGPSGGYTF. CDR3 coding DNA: TGTGCCAGCAGCACGACAGGCCCGTCGGGTGGCTACACCTTC. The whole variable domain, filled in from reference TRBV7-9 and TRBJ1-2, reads DTGVSQNPRHKITKRGQNVTFRCDPISEHNRLYWYRQTLGQGPEFLTYFQNEAQLEKSRLLSDRFSAERPKGSFSTLEIQRTEQGDSAMYLCASSTTGPSGGYTFGSGTRLTVV.

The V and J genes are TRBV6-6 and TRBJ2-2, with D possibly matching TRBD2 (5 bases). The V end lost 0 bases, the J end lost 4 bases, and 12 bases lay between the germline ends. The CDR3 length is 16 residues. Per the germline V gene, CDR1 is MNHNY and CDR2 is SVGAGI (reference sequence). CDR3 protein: CASSYSPEGTTGELFF. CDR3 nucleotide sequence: TGTGCCAGCAGTTACTCCCCAGAGGGCACCACCGGGGAGCTGTTTTTT.

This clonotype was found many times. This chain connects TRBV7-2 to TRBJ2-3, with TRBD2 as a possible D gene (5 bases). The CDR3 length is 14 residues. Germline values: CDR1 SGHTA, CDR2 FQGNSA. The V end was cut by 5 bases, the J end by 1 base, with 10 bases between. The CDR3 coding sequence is TGTGCCAGCAGCCGGAGGTGGGGCACAGATACGCAGTATTTT. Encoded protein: CASSRRWGTDTQYF.